This T cell receptor beta chain is drawn from a study of CXCR3-negative and CXCR3-positive naive CD8 T cells. The CDR3 loop spans 14 amino acids. Germline-derived CDR1 and CDR2 are SGHTA and FQGNSA. CD45RO-CCR7+CD27+CD95- was the phenotype of naive CD8+ T cells. Researchers prepared the TRB cDNA libraries using 5' RACE with UMI labels. TCRdb re-called the 5' RACE reads and catalogs CDR3 proteins one per entry, DNA excluded. The sample totals approximately 66,000 distinct CDR3 sequences. The source of this sequence is a human donor in good health. Some clones in this sample may be carry-over from other donors' samples. The V call is TRBV7-2, the J call TRBJ1-1; TCRdb reports TRBD1, a call that lacks DNA to check it against. Source material: naive CXCR3- CD8+ T cells from blood. The subset denotes: CD45RO-CCR7+CD27+CD95- naive CD8+ T cells lacking CXCR3 (TNR3-). CDR3: CASSYGTGITEAFF.